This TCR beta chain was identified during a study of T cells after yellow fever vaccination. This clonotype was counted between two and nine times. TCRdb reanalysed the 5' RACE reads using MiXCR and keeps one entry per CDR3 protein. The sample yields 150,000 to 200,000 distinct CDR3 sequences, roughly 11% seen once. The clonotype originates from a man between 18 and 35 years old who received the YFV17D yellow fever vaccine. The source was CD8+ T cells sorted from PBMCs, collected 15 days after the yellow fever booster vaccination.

Here the CDR3 reads CASRDLGETQYF. In DNA, the CDR3 is TGTGCCAGCAGGGACCTCGGGGAGACCCAGTACTTC. This chain joins TRBV7-6 and TRBJ2-5; no definite D call. CDR3 length equals 12 residues. Germline assignment: CDR1 SGHVS and CDR2 FNYEAQ. V was clipped by 6 bases and J by 5 bases, with 10 bases between them.